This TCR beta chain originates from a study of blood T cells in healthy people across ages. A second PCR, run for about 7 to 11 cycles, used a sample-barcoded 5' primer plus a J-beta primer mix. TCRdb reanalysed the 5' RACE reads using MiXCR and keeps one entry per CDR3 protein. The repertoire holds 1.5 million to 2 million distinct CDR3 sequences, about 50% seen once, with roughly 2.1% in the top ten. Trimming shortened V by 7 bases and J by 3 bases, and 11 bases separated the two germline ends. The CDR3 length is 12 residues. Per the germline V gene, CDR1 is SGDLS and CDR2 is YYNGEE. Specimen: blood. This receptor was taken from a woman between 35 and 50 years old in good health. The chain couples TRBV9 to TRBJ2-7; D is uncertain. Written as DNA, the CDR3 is TGTGCCAGCGGCCCGGTTCTCTACGAGCAGTACTTC. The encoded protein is CASGPVLYEQYF.